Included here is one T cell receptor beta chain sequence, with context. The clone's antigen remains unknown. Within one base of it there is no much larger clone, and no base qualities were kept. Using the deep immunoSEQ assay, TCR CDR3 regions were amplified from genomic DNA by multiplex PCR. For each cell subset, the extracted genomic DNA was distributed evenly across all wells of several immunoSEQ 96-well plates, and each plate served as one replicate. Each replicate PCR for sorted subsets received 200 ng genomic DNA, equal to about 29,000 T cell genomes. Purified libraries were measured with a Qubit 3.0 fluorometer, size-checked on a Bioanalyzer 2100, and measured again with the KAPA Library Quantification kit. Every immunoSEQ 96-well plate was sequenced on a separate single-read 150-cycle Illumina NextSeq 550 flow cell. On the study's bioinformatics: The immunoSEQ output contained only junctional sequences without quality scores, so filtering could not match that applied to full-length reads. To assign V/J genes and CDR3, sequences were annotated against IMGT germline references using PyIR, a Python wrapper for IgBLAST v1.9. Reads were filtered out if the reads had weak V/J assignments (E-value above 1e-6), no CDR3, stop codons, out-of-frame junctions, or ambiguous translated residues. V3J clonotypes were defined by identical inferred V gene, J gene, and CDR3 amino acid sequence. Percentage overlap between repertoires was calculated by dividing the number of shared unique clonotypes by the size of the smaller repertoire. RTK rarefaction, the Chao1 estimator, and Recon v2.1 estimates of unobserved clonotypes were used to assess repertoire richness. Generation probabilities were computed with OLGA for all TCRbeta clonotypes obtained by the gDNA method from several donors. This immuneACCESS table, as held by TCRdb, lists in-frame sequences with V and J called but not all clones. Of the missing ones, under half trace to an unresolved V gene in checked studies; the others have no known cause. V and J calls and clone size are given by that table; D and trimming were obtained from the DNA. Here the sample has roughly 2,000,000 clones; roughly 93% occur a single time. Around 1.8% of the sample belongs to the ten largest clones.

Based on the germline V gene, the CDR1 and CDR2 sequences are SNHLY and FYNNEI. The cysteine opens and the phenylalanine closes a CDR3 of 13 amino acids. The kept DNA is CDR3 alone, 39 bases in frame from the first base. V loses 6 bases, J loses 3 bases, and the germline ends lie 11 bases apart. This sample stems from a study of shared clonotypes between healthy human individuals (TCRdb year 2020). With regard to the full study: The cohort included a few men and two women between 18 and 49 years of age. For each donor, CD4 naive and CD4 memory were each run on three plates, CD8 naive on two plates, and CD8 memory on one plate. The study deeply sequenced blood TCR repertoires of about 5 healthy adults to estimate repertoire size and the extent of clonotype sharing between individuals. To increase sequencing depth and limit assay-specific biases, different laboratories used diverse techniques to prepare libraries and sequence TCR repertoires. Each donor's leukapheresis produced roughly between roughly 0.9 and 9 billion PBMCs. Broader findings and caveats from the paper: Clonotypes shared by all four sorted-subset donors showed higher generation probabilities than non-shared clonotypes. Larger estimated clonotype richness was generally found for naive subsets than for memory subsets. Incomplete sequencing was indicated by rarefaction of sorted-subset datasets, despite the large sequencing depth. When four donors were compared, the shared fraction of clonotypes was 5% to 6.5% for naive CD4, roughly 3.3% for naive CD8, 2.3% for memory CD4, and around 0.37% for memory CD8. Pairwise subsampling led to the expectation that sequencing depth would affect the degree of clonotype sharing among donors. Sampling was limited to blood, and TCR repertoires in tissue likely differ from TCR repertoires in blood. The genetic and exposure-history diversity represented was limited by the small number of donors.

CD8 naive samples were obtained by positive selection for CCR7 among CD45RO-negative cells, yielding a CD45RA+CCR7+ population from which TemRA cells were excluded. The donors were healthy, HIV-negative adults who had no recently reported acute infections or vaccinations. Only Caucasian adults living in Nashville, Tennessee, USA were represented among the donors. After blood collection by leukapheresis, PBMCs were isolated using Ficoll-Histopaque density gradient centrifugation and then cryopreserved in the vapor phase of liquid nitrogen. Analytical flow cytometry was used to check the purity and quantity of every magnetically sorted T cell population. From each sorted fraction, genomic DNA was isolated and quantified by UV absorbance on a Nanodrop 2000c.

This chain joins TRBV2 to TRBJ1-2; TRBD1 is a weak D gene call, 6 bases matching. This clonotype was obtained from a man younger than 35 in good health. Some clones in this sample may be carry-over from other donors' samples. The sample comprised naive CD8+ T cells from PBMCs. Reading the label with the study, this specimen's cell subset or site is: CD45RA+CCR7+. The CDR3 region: CASRGTTDYGYTF. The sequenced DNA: TGTGCCAGCAGAGGGACAACCGACTATGGCTACACCTTC.